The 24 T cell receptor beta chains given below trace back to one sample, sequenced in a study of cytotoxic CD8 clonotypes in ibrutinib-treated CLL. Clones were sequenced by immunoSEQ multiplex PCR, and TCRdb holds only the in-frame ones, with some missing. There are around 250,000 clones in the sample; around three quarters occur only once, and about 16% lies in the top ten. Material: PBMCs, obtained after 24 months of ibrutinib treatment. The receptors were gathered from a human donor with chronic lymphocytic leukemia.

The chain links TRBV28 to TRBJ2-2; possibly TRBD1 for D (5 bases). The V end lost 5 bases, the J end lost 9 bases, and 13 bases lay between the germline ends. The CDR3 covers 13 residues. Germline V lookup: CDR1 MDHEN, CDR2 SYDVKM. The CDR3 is CASSPQGNWELFF. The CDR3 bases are TGTGCCAGCAGTCCGCAGGGTAACTGGGAGCTGTTTTTT.

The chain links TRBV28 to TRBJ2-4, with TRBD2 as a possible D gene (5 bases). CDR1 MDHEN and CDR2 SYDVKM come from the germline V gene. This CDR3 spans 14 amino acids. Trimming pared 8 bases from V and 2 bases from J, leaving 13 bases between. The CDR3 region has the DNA TGTGCCAGCGGGAGAATGTGGTCCAAAAACATTCAGTACTTC. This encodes CASGRMWSKNIQYF. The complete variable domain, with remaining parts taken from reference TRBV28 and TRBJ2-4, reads DVKVTQSSRYLVKRTGEKVFLECVQDMDHENMFWYRQDPGLGLRLIYFSYDVKMKEKGDIPEGYSVSREKKERFSLILESASTNQTSMYLCASGRMWSKNIQYFGAGTRLSVL.

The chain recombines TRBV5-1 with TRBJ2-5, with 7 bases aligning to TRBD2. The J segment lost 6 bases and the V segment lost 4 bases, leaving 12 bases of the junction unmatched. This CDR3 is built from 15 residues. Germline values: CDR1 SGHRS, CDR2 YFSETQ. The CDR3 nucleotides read TGCGCCAGCAGCCCTCAGCGGGACCCCCCCAAGACCCAGTACTTC. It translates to CASSPQRDPPKTQYF.

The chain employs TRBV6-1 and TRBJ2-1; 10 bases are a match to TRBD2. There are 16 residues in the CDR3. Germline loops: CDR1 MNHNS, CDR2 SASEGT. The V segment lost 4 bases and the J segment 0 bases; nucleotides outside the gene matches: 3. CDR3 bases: TGTGCCAGCAGTGGACTAGCGGGCAGCTCCTACAATGAGCAGTTCTTC. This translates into CASSGLAGSSYNEQFF.

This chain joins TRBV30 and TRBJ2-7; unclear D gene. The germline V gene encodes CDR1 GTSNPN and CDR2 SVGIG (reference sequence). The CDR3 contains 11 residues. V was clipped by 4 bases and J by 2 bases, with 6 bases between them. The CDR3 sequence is CAWTGAYEQYF. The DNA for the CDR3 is TGTGCCTGGACGGGCGCCTACGAGCAGTACTTC.

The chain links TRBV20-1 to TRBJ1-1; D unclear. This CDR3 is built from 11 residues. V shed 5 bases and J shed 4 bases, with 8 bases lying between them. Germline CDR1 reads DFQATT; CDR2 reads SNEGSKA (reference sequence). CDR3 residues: CSARWGTEAFF. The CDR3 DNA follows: TGCAGTGCTCGTTGGGGCACTGAAGCTTTCTTT.

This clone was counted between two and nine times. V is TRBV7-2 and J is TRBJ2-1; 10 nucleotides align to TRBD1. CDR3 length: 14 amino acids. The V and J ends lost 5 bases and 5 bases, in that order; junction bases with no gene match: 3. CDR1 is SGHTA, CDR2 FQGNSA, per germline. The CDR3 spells CASSRDRGNNEQFF. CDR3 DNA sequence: TGTGCCAGCAGCCGGGACAGGGGTAACAATGAGCAGTTCTTC.

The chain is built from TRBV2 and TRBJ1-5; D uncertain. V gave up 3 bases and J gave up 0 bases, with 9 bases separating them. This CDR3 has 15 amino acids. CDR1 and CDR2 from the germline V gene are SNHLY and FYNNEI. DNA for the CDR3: TGTGCCAGCAGTGAGGAGGTCTATAGCAATCAGCCCCAGCATTTT. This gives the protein CASSEEVYSNQPQHF.

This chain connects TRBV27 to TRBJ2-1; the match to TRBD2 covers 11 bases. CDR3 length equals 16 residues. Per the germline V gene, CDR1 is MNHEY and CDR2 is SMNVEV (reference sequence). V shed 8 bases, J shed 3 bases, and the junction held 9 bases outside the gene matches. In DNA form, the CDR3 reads TGTGCCAGCCTTCCGCCGGGGACTAGCGGCTACAATGAGCAGTTCTTC. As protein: CASLPPGTSGYNEQFF.

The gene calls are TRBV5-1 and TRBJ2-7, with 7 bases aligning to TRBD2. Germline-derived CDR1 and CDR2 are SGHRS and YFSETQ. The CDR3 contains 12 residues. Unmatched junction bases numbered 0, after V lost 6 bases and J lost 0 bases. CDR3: CASKRDSYEQYF. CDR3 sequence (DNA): TGCGCCAGCAAGCGGGACTCCTACGAGCAGTACTTC.

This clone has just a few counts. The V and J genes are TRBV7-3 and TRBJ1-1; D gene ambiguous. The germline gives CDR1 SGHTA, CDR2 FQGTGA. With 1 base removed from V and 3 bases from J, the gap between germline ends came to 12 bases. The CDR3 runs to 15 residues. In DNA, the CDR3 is TGTGCCAGCAGCTTAAACCCCGAAGGGCACACTGAAGCTTTCTTT. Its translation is CASSLNPEGHTEAFF.

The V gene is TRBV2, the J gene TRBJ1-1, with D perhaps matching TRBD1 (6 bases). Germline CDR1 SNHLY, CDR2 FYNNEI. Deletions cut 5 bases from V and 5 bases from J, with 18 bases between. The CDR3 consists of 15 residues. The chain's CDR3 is CASSLQGPPRTEAFF. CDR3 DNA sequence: TGTGCCAGCAGTCTCCAGGGGCCCCCGCGGACTGAAGCTTTCTTT.

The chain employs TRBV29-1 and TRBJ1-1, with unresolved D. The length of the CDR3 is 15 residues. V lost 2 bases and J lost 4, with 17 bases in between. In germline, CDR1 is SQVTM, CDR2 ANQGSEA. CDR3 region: CSVEPSGRAFTEAFF. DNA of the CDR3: TGCAGCGTTGAACCCAGCGGACGGGCCTTCACTGAAGCTTTCTTT.

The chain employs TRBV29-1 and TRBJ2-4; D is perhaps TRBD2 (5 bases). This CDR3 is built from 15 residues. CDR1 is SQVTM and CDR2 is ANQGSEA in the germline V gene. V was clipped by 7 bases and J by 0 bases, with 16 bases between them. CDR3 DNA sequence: TGCAGCGCTTGGGGAGATCCTATAGCCAAAAACATTCAGTACTTC. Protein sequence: CSAWGDPIAKNIQYF.

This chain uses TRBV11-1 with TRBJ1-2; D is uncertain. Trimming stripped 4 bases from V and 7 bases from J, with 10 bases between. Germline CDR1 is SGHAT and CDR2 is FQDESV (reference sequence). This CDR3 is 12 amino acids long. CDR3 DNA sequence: TGTGCCAGCAGCTCGGTTGGTGGTGGCTACACCTTC. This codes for CASSSVGGGYTF.

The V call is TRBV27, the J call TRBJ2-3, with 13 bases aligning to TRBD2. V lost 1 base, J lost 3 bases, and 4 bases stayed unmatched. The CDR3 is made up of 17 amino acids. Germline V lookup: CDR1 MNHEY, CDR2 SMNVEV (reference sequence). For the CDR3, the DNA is TGTGCCAGCAGTTTATGGGCGGGACTAGCGGGAACAGATACGCAGTATTTT. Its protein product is CASSLWAGLAGTDTQYF.

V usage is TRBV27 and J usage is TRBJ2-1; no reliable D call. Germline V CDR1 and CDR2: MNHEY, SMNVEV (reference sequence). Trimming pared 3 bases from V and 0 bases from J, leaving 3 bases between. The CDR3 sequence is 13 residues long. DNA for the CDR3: TGTGCCAGCAGTTTGAGCTCCTACAATGAGCAGTTCTTC. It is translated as CASSLSSYNEQFF.

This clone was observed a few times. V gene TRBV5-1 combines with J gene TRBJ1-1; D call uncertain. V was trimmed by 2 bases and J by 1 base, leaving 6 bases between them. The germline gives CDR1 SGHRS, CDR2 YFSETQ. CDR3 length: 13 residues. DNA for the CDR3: TGCGCCAGCAGCTTCCAGGAGAACACTGAAGCTTTCTTT. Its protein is CASSFQENTEAFF. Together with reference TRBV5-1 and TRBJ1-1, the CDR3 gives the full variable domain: KAGVTQTPRYLIKTRGQQVTLSCSPISGHRSVSWYQQTPGQGLQFLFEYFSETQRNKGNFPGRFSGRQFSNSRSEMNVSTLELGDSALYLCASSFQENTEAFFGQGTRLTVV.

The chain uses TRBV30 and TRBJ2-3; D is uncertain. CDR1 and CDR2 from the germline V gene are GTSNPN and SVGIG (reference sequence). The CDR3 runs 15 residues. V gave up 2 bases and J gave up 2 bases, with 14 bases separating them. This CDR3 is CAWSRMLGITDTQYF. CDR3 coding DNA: TGTGCCTGGAGTCGGATGTTAGGGATCACAGATACGCAGTATTTT.

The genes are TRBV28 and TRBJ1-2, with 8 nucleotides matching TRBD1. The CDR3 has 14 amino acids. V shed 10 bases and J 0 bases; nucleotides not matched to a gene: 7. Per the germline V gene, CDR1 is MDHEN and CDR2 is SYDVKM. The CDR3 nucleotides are TGTGCCACTAATGGACAGGGCCCTAACTATGGCTACACCTTC. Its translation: CATNGQGPNYGYTF.

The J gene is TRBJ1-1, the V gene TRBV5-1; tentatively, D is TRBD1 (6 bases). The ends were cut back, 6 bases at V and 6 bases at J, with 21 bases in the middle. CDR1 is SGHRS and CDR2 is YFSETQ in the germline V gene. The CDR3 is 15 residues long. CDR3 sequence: CASTPPAGDWPEAFF. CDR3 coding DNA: TGCGCCAGCACTCCACCTGCAGGGGATTGGCCTGAAGCTTTCTTT.

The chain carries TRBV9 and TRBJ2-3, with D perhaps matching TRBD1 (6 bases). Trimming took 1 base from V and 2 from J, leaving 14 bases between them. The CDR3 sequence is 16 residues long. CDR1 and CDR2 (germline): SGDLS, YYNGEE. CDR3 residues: CASSVSNGGVTDTQYF. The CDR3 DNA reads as TGTGCCAGCAGCGTAAGCAATGGGGGCGTCACAGATACGCAGTATTTT.

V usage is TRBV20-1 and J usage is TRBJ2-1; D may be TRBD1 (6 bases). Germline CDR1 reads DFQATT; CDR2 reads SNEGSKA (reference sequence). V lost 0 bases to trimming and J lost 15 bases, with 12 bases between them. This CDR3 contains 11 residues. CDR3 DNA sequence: TGCAGTGCTAGAGAAGGGGGAGCGCTGTTCTTC. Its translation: CSAREGGALFF.

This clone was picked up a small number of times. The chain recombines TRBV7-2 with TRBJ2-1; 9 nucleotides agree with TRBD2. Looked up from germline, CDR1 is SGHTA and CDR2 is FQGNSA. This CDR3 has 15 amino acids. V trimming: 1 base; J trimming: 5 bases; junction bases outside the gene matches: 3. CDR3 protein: CASSLGAGGHNEQFF. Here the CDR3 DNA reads TGTGCCAGCAGCTTAGGAGCGGGAGGTCACAATGAGCAGTTCTTC.